This T cell receptor beta chain was identified in a study of PD-L1 blockade in urothelial cancer. Study overall: The study started patients on atezolizumab in the mid-2010s, giving 1,200 mg intravenously every 3 weeks. At 3 weeks after treatment start (second dose) and again at 6 weeks, blood was analyzed.

Produced via immunoSEQ multiplex PCR; TCRdb's table is partial and in-frame only. The sample contains 30,000 to 40,000 clones, around four fifths of which appear only once. Germline assignment: CDR1 SNHLY and CDR2 FYNNEI. The V segment lost 5 bases and the J segment 1 base; nucleotides outside the gene matches: 5. The CDR3 contains 16 residues. Regarding the study as a whole: Tumor-associated TCR clones expanded more in blood at 3 weeks in patients with durable benefit.

Time point given: pretreatment peripheral blood. It was locally advanced or metastatic urothelial carcinoma that patients had. With respect to this clone: Its cognate antigen is unknown.

The V gene is TRBV2, the J gene TRBJ2-1, with 10 bases fitting TRBD2. Sequenced material: PBMCs, taken around atezolizumab (anti-PD-L1) treatment. This TCR derives from an elderly man with urothelial cancer. The CDR3 here is CASSQGLAASYNEQFF. The CDR3 coding sequence is TGTGCCAGCAGTCAAGGACTAGCGGCATCCTACAATGAGCAGTTCTTC.